The 2 T cell receptor beta chains below all came from one sample that was sequenced in a study of CD8 T cells in ankylosing spondylitis. Regarding the study as a whole: What appeared characteristic of ankylosing spondylitis blood was a TCR beta motif of eight highly homologous variants.

One entry per CDR3 protein results from TCRdb running MiXCR on the 5' RACE reads. The data show a few hundred thousand distinct CDR3 sequences, 20% to 25% seen once. What these receptors recognize is not known. The sample was blood, either unsorted or a sorted T cell fraction (not recorded which). These receptor sequences come from a male donor with ankylosing spondylitis.

The CDR3 sequence is CASSHTGSDSPLHF. The CDR3 DNA reads as TGTGCCAGCAGTCACACAGGGTCCGATTCACCCCTCCACTTT. The V call is TRBV12-3 or TRBV12-4, the J call TRBJ1-6; TRBD1 might be the D (6 bases). Between the trimmed V and J ends, which lost 5 bases and 8 bases, there was a span of 13 bases. The CDR3 loop spans 14 amino acids.

There are a few counts of this clonotype. The chain is built from TRBV29-1 and TRBJ2-3, with D tentatively TRBD2 (6 bases). The V gene lost 3 bases and the J gene lost 4 bases, with 14 bases spanning the gap. The CDR3 has 14 residues. Germline CDR1 is SQVTM and CDR2 is ANQGSEA. The CDR3 DNA sequence: TGCAGCGTTGAGAGGTCGGGGGATCCAGATACGCAGTATTTT. Its protein is CSVERSGDPDTQYF.